This T cell receptor beta chain appears in the sequencing data of a study of blood T cell repertoires in COVID-19. Original handling: Researchers report that nucleated cell counts were estimated from reference gene primer amplification. Clones were sequenced by immunoSEQ multiplex PCR, and TCRdb holds only the in-frame ones, with some missing. The V and J calls and clone size come from that table; D and trimming were worked out from the DNA. The sample contains 250,000 to 300,000 clones, around 90% of which appear only once. The CDR3 is 13 amino acids. CDR1 and CDR2 (germline): MNHEY, SMNVEV (reference sequence). The V segment lost 5 bases and the J segment 13 bases; nucleotides outside the gene matches: 9.

The sequence was obtained from a middle-aged woman who had recovered from COVID-19. Sample: peripheral blood. The chain uses TRBV27 and TRBJ1-1; 11 bases agree with TRBD1. Here the CDR3 DNA reads TGTGCCAGCAGTCGGGGACAGGGGGACATTGGTTTCTTT. Translation gives CASSRGQGDIGFF.